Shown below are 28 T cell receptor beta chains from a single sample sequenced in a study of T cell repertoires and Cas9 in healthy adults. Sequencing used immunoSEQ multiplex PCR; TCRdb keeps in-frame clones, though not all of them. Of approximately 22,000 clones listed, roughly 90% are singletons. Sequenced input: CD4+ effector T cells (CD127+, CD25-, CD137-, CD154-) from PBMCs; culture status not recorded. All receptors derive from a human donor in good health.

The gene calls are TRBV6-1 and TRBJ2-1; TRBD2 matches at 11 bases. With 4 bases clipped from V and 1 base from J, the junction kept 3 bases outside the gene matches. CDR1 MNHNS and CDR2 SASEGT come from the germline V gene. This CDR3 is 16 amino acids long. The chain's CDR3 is CASSGLAGTSYNEQFF. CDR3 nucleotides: TGTGCCAGCAGTGGACTAGCGGGGACATCCTACAATGAGCAGTTCTTC.

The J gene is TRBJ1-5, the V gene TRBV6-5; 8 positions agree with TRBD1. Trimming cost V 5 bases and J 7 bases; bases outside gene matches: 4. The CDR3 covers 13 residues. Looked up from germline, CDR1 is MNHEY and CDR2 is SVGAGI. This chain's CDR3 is CASSRTGIQPQHF. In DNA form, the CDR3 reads TGTGCCAGCAGTCGGACAGGGATACAGCCCCAGCATTTT.

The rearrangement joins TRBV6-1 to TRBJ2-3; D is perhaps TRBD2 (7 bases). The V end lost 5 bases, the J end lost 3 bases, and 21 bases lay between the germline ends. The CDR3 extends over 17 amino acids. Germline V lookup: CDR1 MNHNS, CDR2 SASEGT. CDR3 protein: CASSQVQGGEWTDTQYF. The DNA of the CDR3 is TGTGCCAGCAGTCAAGTACAGGGAGGGGAGTGGACAGATACGCAGTATTTT.

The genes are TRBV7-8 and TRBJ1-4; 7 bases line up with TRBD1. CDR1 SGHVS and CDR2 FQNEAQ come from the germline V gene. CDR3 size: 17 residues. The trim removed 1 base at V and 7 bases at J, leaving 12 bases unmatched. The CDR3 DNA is TGTGCCAGCAGCTTAGGGGAGACCGACAGGGTTAGTGAAAAACTGTTTTTT. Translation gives CASSLGETDRVSEKLFF.

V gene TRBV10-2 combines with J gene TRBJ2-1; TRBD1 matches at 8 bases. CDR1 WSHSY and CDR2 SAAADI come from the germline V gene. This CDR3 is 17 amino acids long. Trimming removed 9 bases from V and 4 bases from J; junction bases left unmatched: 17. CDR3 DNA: TGCGCCAGTCGACGGCAGGGGGCCCGAGGACAATACAATGAGCAGTTCTTC. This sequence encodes CASRRQGARGQYNEQFF.

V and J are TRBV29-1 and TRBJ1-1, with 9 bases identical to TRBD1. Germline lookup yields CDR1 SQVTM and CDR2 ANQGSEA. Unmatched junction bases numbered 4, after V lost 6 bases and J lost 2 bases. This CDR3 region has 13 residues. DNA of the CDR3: TGCAGCGTCCCGGGACAGGGTAACACTGAAGCTTTCTTT. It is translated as CSVPGQGNTEAFF. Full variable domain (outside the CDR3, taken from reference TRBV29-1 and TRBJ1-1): SAVISQKPSRDICQRGTSLTIQCQVDSQVTMMFWYRQQPGQSLTLIATANQGSEATYESGFVIDKFPISRPNLTFSTLTVSNMSPEDSSIYLCSVPGQGNTEAFFGQGTRLTVV.

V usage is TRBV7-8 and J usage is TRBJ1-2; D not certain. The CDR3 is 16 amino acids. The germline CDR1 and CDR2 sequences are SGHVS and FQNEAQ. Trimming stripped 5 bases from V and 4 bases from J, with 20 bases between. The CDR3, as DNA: TGTGCCAGCAGCACCCGACGGATCCCGGCACCCTATGGCTACACCTTC. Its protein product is CASSTRRIPAPYGYTF.

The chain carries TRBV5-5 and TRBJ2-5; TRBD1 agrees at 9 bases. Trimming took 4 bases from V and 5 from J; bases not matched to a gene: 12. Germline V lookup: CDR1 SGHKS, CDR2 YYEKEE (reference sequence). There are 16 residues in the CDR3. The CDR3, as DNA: TGTGCCAGCAGCCTCACCCAAACAGGGGGCCGGGAGACCCAGTACTTC. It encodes CASSLTQTGGRETQYF. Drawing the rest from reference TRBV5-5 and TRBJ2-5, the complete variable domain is DAGVTQSPTHLIKTRGQQVTLRCSPISGHKSVSWYQQVLGQGPQFIFQYYEKEERGRGNFPDRFSARQFPNYSSELNVNALLLGDSALYLCASSLTQTGGRETQYFGPGTRLLVL.

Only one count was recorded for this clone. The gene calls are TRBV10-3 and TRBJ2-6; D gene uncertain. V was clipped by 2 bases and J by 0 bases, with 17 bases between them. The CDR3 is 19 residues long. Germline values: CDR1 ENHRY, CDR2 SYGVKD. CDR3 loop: CAISETPLELTSGANVLTF. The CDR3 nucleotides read TGTGCCATCAGTGAGACGCCATTAGAACTAACCTCTGGGGCCAACGTCCTGACTTTC.

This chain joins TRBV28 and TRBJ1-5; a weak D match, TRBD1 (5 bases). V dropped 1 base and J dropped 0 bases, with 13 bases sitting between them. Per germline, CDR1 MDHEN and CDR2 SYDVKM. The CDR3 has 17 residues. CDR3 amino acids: CASSLLVGAASNQPQHF. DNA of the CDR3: TGTGCCAGCAGTTTATTAGTTGGGGCGGCTAGCAATCAGCCCCAGCATTTT. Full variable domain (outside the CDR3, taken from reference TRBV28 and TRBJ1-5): DVKVTQSSRYLVKRTGEKVFLECVQDMDHENMFWYRQDPGLGLRLIYFSYDVKMKEKGDIPEGYSVSREKKERFSLILESASTNQTSMYLCASSLLVGAASNQPQHFGDGTRLSIL.

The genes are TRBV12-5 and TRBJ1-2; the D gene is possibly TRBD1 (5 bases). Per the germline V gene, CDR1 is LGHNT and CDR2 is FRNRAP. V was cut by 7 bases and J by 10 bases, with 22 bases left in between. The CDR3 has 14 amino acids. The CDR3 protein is CASAPPQSRQTYTF. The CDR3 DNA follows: TGTGCTAGTGCTCCGCCCCAATCTCGACAGACCTACACCTTC.

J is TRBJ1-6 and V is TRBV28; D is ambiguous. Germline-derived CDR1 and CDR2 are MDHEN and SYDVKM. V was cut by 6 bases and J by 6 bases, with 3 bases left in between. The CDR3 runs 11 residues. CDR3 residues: CASSFNSPLHF. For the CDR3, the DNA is TGTGCCAGCAGCTTTAATTCACCCCTCCACTTT.

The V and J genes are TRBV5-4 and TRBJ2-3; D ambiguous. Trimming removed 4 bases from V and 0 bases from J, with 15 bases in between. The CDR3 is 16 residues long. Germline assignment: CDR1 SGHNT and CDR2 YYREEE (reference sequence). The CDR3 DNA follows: TGTGCCAGCAGCGATCTAGGGTCCTGGAGCACAGATACGCAGTATTTT. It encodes CASSDLGSWSTDTQYF.

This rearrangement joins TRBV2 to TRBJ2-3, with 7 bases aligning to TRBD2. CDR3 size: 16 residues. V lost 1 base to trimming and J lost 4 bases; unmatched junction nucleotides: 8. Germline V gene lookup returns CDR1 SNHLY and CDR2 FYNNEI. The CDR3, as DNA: TGTGCCAGCAGTGAAGGGATGTGGGGGGGGTCAGATACGCAGTATTTT. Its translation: CASSEGMWGGSDTQYF.

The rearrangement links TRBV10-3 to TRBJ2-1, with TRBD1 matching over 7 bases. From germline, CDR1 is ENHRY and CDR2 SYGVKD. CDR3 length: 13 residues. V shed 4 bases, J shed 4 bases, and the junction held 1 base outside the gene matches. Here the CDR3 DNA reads TGTGCCATCAGTGGGGGACAGTACAATGAGCAGTTCTTC. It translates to CAISGGQYNEQFF.

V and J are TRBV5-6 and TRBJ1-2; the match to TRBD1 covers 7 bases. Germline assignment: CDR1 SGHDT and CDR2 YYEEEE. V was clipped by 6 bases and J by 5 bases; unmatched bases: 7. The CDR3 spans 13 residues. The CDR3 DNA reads TGTGCCAGCACCCGGGACAGACCTTATGGCTACACCTTC. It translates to CASTRDRPYGYTF.

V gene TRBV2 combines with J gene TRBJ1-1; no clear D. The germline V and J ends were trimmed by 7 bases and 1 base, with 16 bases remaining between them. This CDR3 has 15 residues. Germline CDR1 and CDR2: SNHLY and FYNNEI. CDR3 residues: CASTLGGNGNTEAFF. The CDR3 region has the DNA TGTGCCAGCACCTTGGGCGGTAATGGGAACACTGAAGCTTTCTTT.

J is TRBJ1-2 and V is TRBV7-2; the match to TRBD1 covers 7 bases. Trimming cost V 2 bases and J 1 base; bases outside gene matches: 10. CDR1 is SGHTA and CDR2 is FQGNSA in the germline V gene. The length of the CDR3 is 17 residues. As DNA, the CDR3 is TGTGCCAGCAGCTTATCGGCGGTCAGGGGGTTTAACTATGGCTACACCTTC. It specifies CASSLSAVRGFNYGYTF.

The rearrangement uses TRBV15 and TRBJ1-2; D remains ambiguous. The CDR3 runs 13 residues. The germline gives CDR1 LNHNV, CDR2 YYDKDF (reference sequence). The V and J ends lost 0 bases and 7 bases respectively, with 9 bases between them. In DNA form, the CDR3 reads TGTGCCACCAGCAGAGATTTAATACGTGGCTACACCTTC. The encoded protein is CATSRDLIRGYTF.

CDR3 sequence reads: CASSPPGHPLNTEAFF. The CDR3 DNA is TGTGCCAGCTCACCCCCGGGACATCCATTGAACACTGAAGCTTTCTTT. This rearrangement joins TRBV18 to TRBJ1-1, with D possibly TRBD1 on 6 matching bases. From germline, CDR1 is KGHSH and CDR2 LQKENI. This CDR3 is 16 amino acids long. The V end was cut by 3 bases, the J end by 0 bases, with 14 bases between.

The CDR3: CASRGSNTEAFF. The CDR3 DNA is TGCGCCAGCAGGGGATCTAACACTGAAGCTTTCTTT. The chain uses TRBV10-2 and TRBJ1-1; D uncertain. The CDR3 has 12 amino acids. Germline CDR1 reads WSHSY; CDR2 reads SAAADI. Trimming removed 6 bases at V and 2 bases at J, with 7 bases between.

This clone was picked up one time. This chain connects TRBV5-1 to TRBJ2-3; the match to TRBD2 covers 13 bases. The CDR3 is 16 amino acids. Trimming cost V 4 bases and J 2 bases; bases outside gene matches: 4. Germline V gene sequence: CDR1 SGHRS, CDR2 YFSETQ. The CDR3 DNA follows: TGCGCCAGCAGCGGCGGACTAGCGGGGGACACAGATACGCAGTATTTT. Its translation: CASSGGLAGDTDTQYF.

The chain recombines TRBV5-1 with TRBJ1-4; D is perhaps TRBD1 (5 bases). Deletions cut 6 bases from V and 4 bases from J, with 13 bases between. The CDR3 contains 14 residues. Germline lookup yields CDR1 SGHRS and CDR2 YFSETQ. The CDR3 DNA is TGCGCCAGCACCCCCGAGGGACTTAATGAAAAACTGTTTTTT. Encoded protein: CASTPEGLNEKLFF. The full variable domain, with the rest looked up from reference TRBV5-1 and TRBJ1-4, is KAGVTQTPRYLIKTRGQQVTLSCSPISGHRSVSWYQQTPGQGLQFLFEYFSETQRNKGNFPGRFSGRQFSNSRSEMNVSTLELGDSALYLCASTPEGLNEKLFFGSGTQLSVL.

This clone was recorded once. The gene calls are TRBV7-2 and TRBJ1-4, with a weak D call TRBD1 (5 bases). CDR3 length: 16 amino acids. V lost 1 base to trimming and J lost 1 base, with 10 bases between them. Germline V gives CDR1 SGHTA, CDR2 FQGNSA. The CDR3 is CASSLGGPLTNEKLFF. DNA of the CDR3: TGTGCCAGCAGCTTAGGGGGCCCACTAACTAATGAAAAACTGTTTTTT.

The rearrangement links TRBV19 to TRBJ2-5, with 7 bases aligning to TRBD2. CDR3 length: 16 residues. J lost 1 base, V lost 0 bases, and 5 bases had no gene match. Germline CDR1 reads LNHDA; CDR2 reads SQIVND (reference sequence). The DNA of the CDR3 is TGTGCCAGTAGTATAGAGCGGGGAGGGGCCCAAGAGACCCAGTACTTC. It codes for CASSIERGGAQETQYF.

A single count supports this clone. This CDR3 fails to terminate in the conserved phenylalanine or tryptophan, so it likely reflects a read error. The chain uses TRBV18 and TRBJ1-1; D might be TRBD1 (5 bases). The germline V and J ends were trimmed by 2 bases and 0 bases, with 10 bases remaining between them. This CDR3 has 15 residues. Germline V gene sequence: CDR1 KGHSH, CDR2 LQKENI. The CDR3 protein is CASSPLQELNTEAFV. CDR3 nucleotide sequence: TGTGCCAGCTCACCATTACAGGAATTGAACACTGAAGCTTTCGTT.

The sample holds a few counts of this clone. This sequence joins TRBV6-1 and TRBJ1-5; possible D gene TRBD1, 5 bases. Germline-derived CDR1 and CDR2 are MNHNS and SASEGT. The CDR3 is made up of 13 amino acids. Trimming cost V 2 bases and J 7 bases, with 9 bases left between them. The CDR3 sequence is CASSEQEGQPQHF. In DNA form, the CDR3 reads TGTGCCAGCAGTGAACAGGAGGGGCAGCCCCAGCATTTT.

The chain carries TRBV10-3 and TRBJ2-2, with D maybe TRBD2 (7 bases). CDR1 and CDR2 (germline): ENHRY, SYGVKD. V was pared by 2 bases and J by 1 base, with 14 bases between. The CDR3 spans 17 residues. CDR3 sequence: CAISEAGGGRNTGELFF. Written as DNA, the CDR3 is TGTGCCATCAGTGAGGCGGGCGGGGGCCGGAACACCGGGGAGCTGTTTTTT.